This TCR beta chain was sequenced during a study of PD-L1 blockade in urothelial cancer. Turning to the study itself: Administration of atezolizumab to patients began at some point between 2013 and 2015, at 1,200 mg intravenously every 3 weeks. Blood-derived samples held a median roughly 140,000 T cells.

Sample time point: peripheral blood 6 weeks after treatment start. Each patient gave between 1 and 8 samples of peripheral blood mononuclear cells, which were collected pretreatment and during treatment. Templates that were synthetic TCR analogs were spiked into each PCR. Clones were sequenced by immunoSEQ multiplex PCR, and TCRdb holds only the in-frame ones, with some missing. The data show about 91,000 clones, with around 78% seen just once and under 8.5% held by the top ten. Trimming cost V 0 bases and J 3 bases; bases outside gene matches: 5. The germline gives CDR1 SGHRS, CDR2 YFSETQ. CDR3 length: 15 residues.

The chain joins TRBV5-1 to TRBJ2-7; 8 bases map to TRBD1. The source of this sequence is a man in his 70s with urothelial cancer. The source material was PBMCs, sampled around atezolizumab (anti-PD-L1) treatment. The CDR3 spells CASSLGGGQGYEQYF. In DNA, the CDR3 is TGCGCCAGCAGCTTGGGGGGCGGACAGGGCTACGAGCAGTACTTC. Looking up the rest from reference TRBV5-1 and TRBJ2-7 gives the full variable domain: KAGVTQTPRYLIKTRGQQVTLSCSPISGHRSVSWYQQTPGQGLQFLFEYFSETQRNKGNFPGRFSGRQFSNSRSEMNVSTLELGDSALYLCASSLGGGQGYEQYFGPGTRLTVT.